These T cell receptor beta chains were read from a single sample in a study of shared clonotypes between healthy human individuals. Assay used: immunoSEQ multiplex PCR; TCRdb lists only in-frame clones, some missing. This table has about 1,500,000 clones, 96% appearing once. Sequencing was performed on naive CD4+ T cells sorted from blood. Source of these receptors: a man aged 30 to 39 in good health. Each CDR3 is given with its conserved first and last residue. D genes are given only for firm matches. A clone size is listed for some rows: how often the clone was seen (once, few, many), or a class if it is expanded.

>-|13|TRBV13|TRBJ1-5|-
CASSLRPGQPQHF
TGTGCCAGCAGCCTGCGGCCGGGACAGCCCCAGCATTTT
>-|14|TRBV9|TRBJ1-1|TRBD1
CASSKQGAGTEAFF
TGTGCCAGCAGCAAACAGGGGGCAGGTACTGAAGCTTTCTTT
>once|15|TRBV7-2|TRBJ1-4|TRBD1
CASSLVGGGGEKLFF
TGTGCCAGCAGCTTAGTAGGGGGCGGAGGTGAAAAACTGTTTTTT
>-|15|TRBV6-5|TRBJ2-7|TRBD1
CASSYGTGATYEQYF
TGTGCCAGCAGTTACGGGACAGGGGCCACCTACGAGCAGTACTTC
>once|16|TRBV28|TRBJ2-7|-
CASSPTWGSDSYEQYF
TGTGCCAGCAGTCCGACGTGGGGCAGCGACTCCTACGAGCAGTACTTC
>-|14|TRBV5-4|TRBJ2-1|-
CASSPTGNYNEQFF
TGTGCCAGCAGCCCGACCGGGAACTACAATGAGCAGTTCTTC
>-|14|TRBV4-3|TRBJ1-2|-
CASSQETTSYGYTF
TGCGCCAGCAGCCAAGAGACAACTAGCTATGGCTACACCTTC
>-|15|TRBV14|TRBJ1-3|-
CASSRSFHSGNTIYF
TGTGCCAGCAGCCGATCATTCCACTCTGGAAACACCATATATTTT
>once|15|TRBV30|TRBJ2-5|TRBD2
CAWSVRLAGLETQYF
TGTGCCTGGAGTGTACGGCTAGCGGGACTGGAGACCCAGTACTTC
>once|14|TRBV5-1|TRBJ1-1|TRBD1
CASSWTGGNTEAFF
TGCGCCAGCAGTTGGACAGGGGGGAACACTGAAGCTTTCTTT
>-|18|TRBV29-1|TRBJ2-1|TRBD2
CSVEGQRESPGKYNEQFF
TGCAGCGTTGAAGGCCAGCGGGAGAGCCCGGGAAAATACAATGAGCAGTTCTTC
>-|17|TRBV9|TRBJ2-3|TRBD2
CASSVSGRAGITDTQYF
TGTGCCAGCAGCGTTAGCGGGAGGGCCGGTATCACAGATACGCAGTATTTT
>-|15|TRBV9|TRBJ2-7|TRBD1
CASSATGTAFYEQYF
TGTGCCAGCAGCGCGACCGGGACAGCTTTCTACGAGCAGTACTTC
>-|16|TRBV18|TRBJ2-4|-
CASSRLQGQHKNIQYF
TGTGCCAGCTCACGCCTACAGGGTCAGCACAAAAACATTCAGTACTTC
>-|15|TRBV7-9|TRBJ2-5|-
CASSPEGGYQETQYF
TGTGCCAGCAGCCCGGAGGGGGGGTACCAAGAGACCCAGTACTTC
>-|15|TRBV28|TRBJ2-7|-
CASSLAAGIVYEQYF
TGTGCCAGCAGTCTTGCGGCGGGAATAGTCTACGAGCAGTACTTC
>-|14|TRBV6-6|TRBJ2-7|-
CASSPGSDTYEQYF
TGTGCCAGCAGTCCAGGTAGTGATACCTACGAGCAGTACTTC
>-|15|TRBV6-4|TRBJ1-5|TRBD1
CASSDAGQWGQPQHF
TGTGCCAGCAGTGACGCGGGACAGTGGGGGCAGCCCCAGCATTTT
>-|12|TRBV9|TRBJ2-2|-
CASSLISGELFF
TGTGCCAGCAGCTTGATCAGCGGGGAGCTGTTTTTT
>-|18|TRBV19|TRBJ1-5|TRBD1
CASSQMWDRSYSNQPQHF
TGTGCCAGTAGCCAAATGTGGGACAGGTCTTATAGCAATCAGCCCCAGCATTTT
>once|13|TRBV11-2|TRBJ2-1|TRBD2
CASSPYRAGGPFF
TGTGCCAGCAGCCCCTATCGGGCGGGAGGTCCGTTCTTC
>-|17|TRBV5-5|TRBJ2-1|TRBD2
CASSLVPGTSGYNEQFF
TGTGCCAGCAGCTTGGTTCCGGGGACTAGCGGTTACAATGAGCAGTTCTTC
>-|15|TRBV10-1|TRBJ2-2|-
CASSETAPQGGELFF
TGCGCCAGCAGTGAGACAGCACCCCAAGGCGGGGAGCTGTTTTTT